The sequence of this T cell receptor (beta chain) was determined in a study of PD-1 blockade in classical Hodgkin lymphoma. TCRdb's table, derived via immunoSEQ multiplex PCR, lists solely in-frame clones and lacks some. The sample lists 20,000 to 25,000 clones; about 68% were seen once. Study findings and constraints: A significant rise in TCR diversity by C4D1 was seen for CD4+ but not CD8+ cells.

V was trimmed by 4 bases and J by 5 bases, leaving 12 bases between them. CDR3 size: 13 residues. Germline V gene data show CDR1 as SQVTM and CDR2 as ANQGSEA. Points on this clone: No antigen is known for it.

Specified time point: cycle 4 day 1 (C4D1), after more than five weeks of nivolumab. Brentuximab vedotin exposure varied, and every patient relapsed after autologous stem cell transplantation. The chain carries TRBV29-1 and TRBJ2-1; TRBD1 might be the D (7 bases). The material sequenced was peripheral blood mononuclear cells (PBMCs), taken before the fourth cycle of nivolumab. The clonotype comes from a human donor with classical Hodgkin lymphoma. CDR3 amino acids: CSVGAGGNNEQFF. The CDR3 bases are TGCAGCGTTGGGGCAGGGGGGAACAATGAGCAGTTCTTC.